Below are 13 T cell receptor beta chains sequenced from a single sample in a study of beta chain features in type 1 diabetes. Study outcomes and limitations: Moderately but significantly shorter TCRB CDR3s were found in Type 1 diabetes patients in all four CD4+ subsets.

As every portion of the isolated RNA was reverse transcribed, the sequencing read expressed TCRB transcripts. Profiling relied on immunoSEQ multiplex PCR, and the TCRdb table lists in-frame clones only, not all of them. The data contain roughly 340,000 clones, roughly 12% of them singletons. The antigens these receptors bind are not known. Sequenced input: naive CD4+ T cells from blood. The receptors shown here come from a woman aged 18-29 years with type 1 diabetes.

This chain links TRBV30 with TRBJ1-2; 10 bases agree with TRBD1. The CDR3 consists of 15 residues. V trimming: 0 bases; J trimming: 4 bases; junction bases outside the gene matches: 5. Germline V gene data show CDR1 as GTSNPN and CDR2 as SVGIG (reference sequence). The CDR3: CAWSVPGTGVYGYTF. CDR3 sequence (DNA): TGTGCCTGGAGTGTCCCCGGGACAGGGGTCTATGGCTACACCTTC.

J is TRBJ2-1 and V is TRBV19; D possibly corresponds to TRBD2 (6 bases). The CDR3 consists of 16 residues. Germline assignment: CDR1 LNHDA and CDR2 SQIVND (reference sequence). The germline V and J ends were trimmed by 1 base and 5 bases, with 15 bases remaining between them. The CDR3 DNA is TGTGCCAGTAGTATAGGTAACGGGAGAACAGACAATGAGCAGTTCTTC. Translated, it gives CASSIGNGRTDNEQFF.

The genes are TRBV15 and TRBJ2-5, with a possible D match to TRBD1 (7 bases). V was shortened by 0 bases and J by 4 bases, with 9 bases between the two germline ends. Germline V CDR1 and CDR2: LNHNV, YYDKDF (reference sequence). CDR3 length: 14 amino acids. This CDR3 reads CATSRDRGVETQYF. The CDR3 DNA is TGTGCCACCAGCAGAGACAGGGGGGTAGAGACCCAGTACTTC.

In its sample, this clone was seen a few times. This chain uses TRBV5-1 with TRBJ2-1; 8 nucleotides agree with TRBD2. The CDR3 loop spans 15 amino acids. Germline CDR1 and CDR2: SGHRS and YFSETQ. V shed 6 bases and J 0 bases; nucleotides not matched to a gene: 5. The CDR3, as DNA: TGCGCCAGCACCATCGGGACTAGCTCCTACAATGAGCAGTTCTTC. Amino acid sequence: CASTIGTSSYNEQFF.

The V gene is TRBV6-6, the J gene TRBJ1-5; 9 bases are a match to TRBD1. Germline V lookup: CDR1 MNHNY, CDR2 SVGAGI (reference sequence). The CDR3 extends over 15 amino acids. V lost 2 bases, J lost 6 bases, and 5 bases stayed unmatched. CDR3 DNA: TGTGCCAGCAGTTACGGGGGACAGGGCGGTCAGCCCCAGCATTTT. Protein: CASSYGGQGGQPQHF.

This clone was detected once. The CDR3 DNA is TGTGCCAGCCTCCAGGGGGTTGATGGCTACACCTTC. Amino acids: CASLQGVDGYTF. The chain is built from TRBV28 and TRBJ1-2; 7 bases are a match to TRBD1. Germline V gives CDR1 MDHEN, CDR2 SYDVKM. The V segment lost 8 bases and the J segment 6 bases; nucleotides outside the gene matches: 6. The CDR3 has 12 residues.

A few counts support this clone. The CDR3 is CASSLQLPGVRDTQYF. In DNA, the CDR3 is TGTGCCAGCAGCCTACAGTTGCCGGGAGTAAGAGATACGCAGTATTTT. This chain uses TRBV5-4 with TRBJ2-3, with a weak D call TRBD2 (6 bases). The germline V and J ends were trimmed by 4 bases and 5 bases, with 20 bases remaining between them. The CDR3 sequence is 16 residues long. CDR1 SGHNT and CDR2 YYREEE come from the germline V gene (reference sequence).

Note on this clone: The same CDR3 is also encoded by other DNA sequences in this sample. CDR3: CASSQGPRDYGYTF. In DNA form, the CDR3 reads TGCGCCAGCAGCCAAGGCCCCCGGGACTATGGCTACACCTTC. V gene TRBV4-1 combines with J gene TRBJ1-2, with D unclear. V gave up 1 base and J gave up 3 bases, with 9 bases separating them. Germline V gene sequence: CDR1 MGHRA, CDR2 YSYEKL. The CDR3 runs 14 residues.

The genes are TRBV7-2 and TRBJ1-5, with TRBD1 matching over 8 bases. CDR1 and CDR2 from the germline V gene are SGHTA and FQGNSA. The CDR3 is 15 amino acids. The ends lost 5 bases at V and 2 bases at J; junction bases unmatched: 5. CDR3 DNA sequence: TGTGCCAGCAGCCTCGGACAGGGCCGCAATCAGCCCCAGCATTTT. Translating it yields CASSLGQGRNQPQHF.

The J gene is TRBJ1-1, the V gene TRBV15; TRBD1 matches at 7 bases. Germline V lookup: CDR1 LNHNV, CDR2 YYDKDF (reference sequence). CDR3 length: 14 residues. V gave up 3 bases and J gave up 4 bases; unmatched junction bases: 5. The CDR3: CATSSPGQSTEAFF. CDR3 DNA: TGTGCCACCAGCAGTCCGGGACAGTCCACTGAAGCTTTCTTT.

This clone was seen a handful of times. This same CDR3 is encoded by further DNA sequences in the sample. The CDR3 DNA sequence: TGTGCCAGCAGCGTAGGAGGGGGACAAGAGACCCAGTACTTC. It specifies CASSVGGGQETQYF. The J gene is TRBJ2-5, the V gene TRBV9; D may be TRBD1 (6 bases). This CDR3 spans 14 amino acids. Germline V CDR1 and CDR2: SGDLS, YYNGEE. The ends were cut back, 0 bases at V and 2 bases at J, with 8 bases in the middle.

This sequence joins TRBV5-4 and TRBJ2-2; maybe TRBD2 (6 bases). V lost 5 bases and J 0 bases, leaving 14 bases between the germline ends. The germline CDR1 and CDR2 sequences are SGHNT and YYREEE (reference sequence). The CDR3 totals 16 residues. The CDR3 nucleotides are TGTGCCAGCAGGAAGTCTCCGGGAGCGAACACCGGGGAGCTGTTTTTT. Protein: CASRKSPGANTGELFF.

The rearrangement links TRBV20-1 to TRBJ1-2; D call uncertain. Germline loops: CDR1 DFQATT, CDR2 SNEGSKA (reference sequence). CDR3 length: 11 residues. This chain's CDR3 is CSAMREWGYTF. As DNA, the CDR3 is TGCAGCGCGATGCGAGAGTGGGGCTACACCTTC.